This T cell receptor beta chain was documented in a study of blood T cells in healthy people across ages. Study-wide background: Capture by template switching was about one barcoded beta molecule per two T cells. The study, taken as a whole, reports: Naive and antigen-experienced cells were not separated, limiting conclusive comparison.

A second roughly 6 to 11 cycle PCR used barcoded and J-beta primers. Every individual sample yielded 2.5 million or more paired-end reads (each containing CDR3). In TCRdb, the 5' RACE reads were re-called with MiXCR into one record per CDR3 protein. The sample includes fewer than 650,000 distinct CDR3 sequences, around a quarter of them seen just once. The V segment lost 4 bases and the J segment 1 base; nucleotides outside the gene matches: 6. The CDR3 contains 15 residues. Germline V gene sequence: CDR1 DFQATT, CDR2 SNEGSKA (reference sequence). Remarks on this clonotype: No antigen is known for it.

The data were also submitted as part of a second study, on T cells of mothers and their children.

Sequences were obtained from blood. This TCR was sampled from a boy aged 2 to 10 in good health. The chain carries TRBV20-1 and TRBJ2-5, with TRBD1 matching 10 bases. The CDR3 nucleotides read TGCAGTGCTATAAAGGACAGGGGGGTCCAAGAGACCCAGTACTTC. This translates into CSAIKDRGVQETQYF.